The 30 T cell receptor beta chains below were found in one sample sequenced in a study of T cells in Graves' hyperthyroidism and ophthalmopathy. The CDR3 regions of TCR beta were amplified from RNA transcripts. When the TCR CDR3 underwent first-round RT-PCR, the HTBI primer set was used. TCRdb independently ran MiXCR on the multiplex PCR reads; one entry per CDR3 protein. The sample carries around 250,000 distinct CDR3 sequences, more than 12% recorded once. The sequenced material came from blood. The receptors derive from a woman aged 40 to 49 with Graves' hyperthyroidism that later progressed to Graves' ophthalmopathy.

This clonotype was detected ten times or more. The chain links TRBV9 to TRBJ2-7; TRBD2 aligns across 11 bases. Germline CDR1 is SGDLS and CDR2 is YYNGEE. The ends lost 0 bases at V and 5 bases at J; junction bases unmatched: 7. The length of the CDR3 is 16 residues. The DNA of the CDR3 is TGTGCCAGCAGCGTAGGGGCTAGCGGGAGGTATCACGAGCAGTACTTC. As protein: CASSVGASGRYHEQYF.

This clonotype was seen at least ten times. CDR3 protein: CASRRIRDRGKDTDTQYF. Here the CDR3 DNA reads TGTGCCAGCAGGAGGATCCGGGACAGGGGAAAGGACACAGATACGCAGTATTTT. The chain recombines TRBV27 with TRBJ2-3; TRBD1 matches at 10 bases. CDR1 and CDR2 from the germline V gene are MNHEY and SMNVEV (reference sequence). The ends lost 6 bases at V and 2 bases at J; junction bases unmatched: 14. The CDR3 has 18 residues.

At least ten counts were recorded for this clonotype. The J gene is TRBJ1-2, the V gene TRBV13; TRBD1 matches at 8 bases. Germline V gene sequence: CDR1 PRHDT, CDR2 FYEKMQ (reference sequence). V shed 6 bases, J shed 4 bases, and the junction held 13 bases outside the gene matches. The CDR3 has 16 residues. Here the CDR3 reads CASSPQGAYSPYGYTF. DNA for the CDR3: TGTGCCAGCAGTCCCCAGGGGGCTTATTCCCCCTATGGCTACACCTTC.

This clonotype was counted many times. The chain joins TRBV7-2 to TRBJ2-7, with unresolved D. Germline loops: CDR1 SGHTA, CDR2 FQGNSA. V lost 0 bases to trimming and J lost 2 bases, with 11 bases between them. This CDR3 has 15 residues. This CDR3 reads CASSLAHGPTYEQYF. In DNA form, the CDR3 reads TGTGCCAGCAGCTTAGCGCACGGCCCAACCTACGAGCAGTACTTC.

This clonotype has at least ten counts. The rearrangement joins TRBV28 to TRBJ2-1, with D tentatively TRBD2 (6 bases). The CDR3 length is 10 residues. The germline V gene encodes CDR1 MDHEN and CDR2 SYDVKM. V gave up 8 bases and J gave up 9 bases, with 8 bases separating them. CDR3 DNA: TGTGCCAGCGCCGGGGGTGAGCAGTTCTTC. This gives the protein CASAGGEQFF.

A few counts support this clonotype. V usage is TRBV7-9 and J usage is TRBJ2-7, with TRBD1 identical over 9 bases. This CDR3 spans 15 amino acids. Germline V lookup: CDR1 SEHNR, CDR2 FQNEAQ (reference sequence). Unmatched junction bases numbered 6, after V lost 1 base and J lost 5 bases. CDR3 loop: CASSLGDRERNEQYF. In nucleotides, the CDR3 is TGTGCCAGCAGCTTAGGGGACAGGGAACGTAACGAGCAGTACTTC.

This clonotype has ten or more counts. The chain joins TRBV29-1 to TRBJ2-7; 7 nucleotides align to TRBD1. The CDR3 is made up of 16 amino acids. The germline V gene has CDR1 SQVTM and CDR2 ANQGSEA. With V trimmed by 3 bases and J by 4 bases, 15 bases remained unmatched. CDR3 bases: TGCAGCGTTGAGGGTTTCTGGGACAGAGAACCGTACGAGCAGTACTTC. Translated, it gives CSVEGFWDREPYEQYF.

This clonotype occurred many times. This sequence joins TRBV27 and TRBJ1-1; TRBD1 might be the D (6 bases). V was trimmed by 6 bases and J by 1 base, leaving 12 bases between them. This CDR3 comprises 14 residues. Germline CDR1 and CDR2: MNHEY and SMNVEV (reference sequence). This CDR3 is CASSPDRPNTEAFF. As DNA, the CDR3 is TGTGCCAGCAGCCCCGACAGGCCGAACACTGAAGCTTTCTTT.

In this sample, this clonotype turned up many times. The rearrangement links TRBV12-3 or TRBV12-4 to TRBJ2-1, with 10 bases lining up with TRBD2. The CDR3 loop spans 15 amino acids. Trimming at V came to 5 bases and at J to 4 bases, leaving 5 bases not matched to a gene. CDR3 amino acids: CASSQGLAVYNEQFF. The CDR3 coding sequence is TGTGCCAGCAGTCAAGGACTAGCGGTTTACAATGAGCAGTTCTTC.

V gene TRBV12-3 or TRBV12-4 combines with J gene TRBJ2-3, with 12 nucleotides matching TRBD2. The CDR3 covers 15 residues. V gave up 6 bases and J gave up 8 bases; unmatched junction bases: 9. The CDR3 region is CASSRTSGTLGTQYF. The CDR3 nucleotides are TGTGCCAGCAGCCGGACTAGCGGGACCTTGGGTACGCAGTATTTT.

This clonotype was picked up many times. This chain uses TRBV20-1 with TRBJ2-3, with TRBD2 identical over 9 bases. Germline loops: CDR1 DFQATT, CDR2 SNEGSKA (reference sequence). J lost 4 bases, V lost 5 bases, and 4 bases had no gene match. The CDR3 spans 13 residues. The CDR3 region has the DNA TGCAGTGCTGGAGCGGGGGGATCAGATACGCAGTATTTT. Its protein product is CSAGAGGSDTQYF.

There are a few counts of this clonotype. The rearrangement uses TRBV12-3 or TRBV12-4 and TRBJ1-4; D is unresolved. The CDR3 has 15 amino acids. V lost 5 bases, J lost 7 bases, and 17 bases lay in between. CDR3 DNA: TGTGCCAGCAGTACCGCCCGGGGAGAGAGTGAAAAACTGTTTTTT. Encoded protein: CASSTARGESEKLFF.

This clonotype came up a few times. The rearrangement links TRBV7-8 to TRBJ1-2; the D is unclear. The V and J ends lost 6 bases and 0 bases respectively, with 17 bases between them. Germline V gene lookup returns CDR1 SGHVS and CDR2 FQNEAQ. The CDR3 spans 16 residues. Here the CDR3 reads CASSPGPTLSNYGYTF. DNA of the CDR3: TGTGCCAGCAGTCCGGGCCCTACCCTTTCTAACTATGGCTACACCTTC. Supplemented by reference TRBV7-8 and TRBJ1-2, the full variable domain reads GAGVSQSPRYKVAKRGQDVALRCDPISGHVSLFWYQQALGQGPEFLTYFQNEAQLDKSGLPSDRFFAERPEGSVSTLKIQRTQQEDSAVYLCASSPGPTLSNYGYTFGSGTRLTVV.

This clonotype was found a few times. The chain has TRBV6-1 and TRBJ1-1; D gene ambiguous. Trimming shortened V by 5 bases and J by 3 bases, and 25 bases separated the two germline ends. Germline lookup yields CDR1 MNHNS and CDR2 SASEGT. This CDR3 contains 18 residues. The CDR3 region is CASSPGILDWSRHTEAFF. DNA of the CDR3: TGTGCCAGCAGTCCCGGGATCCTGGATTGGAGCAGGCACACTGAAGCTTTCTTT.

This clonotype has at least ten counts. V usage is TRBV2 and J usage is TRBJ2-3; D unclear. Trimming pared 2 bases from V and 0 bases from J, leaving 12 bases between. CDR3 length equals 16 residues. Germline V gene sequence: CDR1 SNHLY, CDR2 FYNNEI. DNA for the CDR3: TGTGCCAGCAGTGAATCAGAAATTCCCAGCACAGATACGCAGTATTTT. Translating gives CASSESEIPSTDTQYF.

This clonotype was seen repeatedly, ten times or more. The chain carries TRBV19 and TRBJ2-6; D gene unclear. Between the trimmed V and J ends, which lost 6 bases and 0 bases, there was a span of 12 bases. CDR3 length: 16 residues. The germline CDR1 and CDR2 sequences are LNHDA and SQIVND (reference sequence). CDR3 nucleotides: TGTGCCAGTAGAGCCAGGTCTAGCTCTGGGGCCAACGTCCTGACTTTC. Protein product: CASRARSSSGANVLTF.

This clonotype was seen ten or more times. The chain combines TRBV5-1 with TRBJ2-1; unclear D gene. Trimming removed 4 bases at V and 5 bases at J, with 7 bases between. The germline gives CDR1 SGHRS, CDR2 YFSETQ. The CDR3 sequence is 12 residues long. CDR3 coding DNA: TGCGCCAGCAGCCCGACAAACAATGAGCAGTTCTTC. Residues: CASSPTNNEQFF.

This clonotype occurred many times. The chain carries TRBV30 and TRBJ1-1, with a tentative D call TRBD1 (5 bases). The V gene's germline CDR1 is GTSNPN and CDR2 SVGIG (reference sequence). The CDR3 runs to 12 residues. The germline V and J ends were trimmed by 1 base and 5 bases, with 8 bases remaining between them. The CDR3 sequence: CAWSGGVTEAFF. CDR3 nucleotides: TGTGCCTGGAGTGGGGGGGTGACTGAAGCTTTCTTT.

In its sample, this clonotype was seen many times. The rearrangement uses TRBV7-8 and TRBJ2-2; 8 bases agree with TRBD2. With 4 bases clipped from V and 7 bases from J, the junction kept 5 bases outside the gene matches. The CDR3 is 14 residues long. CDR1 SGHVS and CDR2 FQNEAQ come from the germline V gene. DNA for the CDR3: TGTGCCAGCAGCTCGCAGGGACTAGGCGGGGAGCTGTTTTTT. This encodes CASSSQGLGGELFF. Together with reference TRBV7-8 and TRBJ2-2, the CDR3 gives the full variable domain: GAGVSQSPRYKVAKRGQDVALRCDPISGHVSLFWYQQALGQGPEFLTYFQNEAQLDKSGLPSDRFFAERPEGSVSTLKIQRTQQEDSAVYLCASSSQGLGGELFFGEGSRLTVL.

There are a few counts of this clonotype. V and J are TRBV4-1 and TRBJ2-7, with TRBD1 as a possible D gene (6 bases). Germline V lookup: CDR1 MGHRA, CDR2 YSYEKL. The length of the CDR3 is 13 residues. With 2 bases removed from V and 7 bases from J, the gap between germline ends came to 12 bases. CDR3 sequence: CASSQTSGTEQYF. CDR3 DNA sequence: TGCGCCAGCAGCCAAACCTCCGGGACAGAGCAGTACTTC.

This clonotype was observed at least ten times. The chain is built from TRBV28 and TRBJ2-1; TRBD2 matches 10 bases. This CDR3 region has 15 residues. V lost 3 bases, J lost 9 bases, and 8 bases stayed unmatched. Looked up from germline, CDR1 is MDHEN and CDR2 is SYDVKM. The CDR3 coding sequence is TGTGCCAGCAGTTTGCTAGCGGGAGAGTGGGGTGAGCAGTTCTTC. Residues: CASSLLAGEWGEQFF.

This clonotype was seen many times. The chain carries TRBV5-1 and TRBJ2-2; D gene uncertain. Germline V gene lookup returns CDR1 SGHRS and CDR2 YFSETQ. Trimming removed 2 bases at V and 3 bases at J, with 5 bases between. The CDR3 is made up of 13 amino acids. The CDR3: CASSFHYTGELFF. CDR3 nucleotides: TGCGCCAGCAGCTTCCACTACACCGGGGAGCTGTTTTTT.

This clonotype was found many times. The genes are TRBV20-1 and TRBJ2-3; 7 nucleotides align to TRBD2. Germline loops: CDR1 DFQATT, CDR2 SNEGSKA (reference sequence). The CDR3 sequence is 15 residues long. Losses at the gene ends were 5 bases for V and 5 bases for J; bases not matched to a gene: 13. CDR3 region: CSAPRGGAGRDTQYF. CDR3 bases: TGCAGTGCTCCCCGGGGAGGGGCGGGACGAGATACGCAGTATTTT.

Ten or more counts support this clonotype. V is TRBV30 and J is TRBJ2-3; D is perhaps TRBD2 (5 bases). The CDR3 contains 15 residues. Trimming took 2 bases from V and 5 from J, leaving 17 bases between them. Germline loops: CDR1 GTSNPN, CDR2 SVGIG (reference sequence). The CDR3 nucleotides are TGTGCCTGGAGTTCAAGCGCGGGCCTAGTAGATACGCAGTATTTT. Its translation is CAWSSSAGLVDTQYF.

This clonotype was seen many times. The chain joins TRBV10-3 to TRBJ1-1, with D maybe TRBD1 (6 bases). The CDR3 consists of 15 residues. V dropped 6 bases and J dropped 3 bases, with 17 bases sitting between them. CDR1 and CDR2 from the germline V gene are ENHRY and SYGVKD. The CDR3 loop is CAISRSGTWDTEAFF. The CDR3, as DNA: TGTGCCATCAGCCGAAGCGGGACATGGGACACTGAAGCTTTCTTT.

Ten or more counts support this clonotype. As DNA, the CDR3 is TGTGCCAGCAGTTTAATGGTAGGGGCCGACGGCTACACCTTC. This translates into CASSLMVGADGYTF. This chain joins TRBV28 and TRBJ1-2; TRBD1 might be the D (5 bases). The germline V gene encodes CDR1 MDHEN and CDR2 SYDVKM. The CDR3 is 14 residues long. Trimming shortened V by 2 bases and J by 8 bases, and 15 bases separated the two germline ends.

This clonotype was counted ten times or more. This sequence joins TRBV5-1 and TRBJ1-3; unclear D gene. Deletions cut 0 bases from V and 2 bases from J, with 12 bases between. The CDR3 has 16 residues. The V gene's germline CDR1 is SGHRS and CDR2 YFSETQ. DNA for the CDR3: TGCGCCAGCAGCTTGGGTCTGTTCTTCGCTGGAAACACCATATATTTT. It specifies CASSLGLFFAGNTIYF.

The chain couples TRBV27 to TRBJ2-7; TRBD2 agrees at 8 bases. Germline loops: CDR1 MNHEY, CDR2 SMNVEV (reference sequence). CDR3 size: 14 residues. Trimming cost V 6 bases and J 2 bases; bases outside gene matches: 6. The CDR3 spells CASSRGGMAYEQYF. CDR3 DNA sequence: TGTGCCAGCAGCCGGGGGGGAATGGCCTACGAGCAGTACTTC.

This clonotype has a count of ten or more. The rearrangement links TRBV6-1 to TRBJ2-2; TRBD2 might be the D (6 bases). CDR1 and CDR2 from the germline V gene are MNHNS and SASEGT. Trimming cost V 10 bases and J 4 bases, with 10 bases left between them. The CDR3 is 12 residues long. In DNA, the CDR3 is TGTGCCACCCGGGACTTCACCGGGGAGCTGTTTTTT. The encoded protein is CATRDFTGELFF.

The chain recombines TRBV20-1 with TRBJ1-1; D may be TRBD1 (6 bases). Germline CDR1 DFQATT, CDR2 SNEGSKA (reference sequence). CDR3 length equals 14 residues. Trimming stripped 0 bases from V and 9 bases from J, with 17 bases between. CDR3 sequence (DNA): TGCAGTGCTAGAGACAGCCCCAGACAGGCTAAAGCTTTCTTT. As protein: CSARDSPRQAKAFF.